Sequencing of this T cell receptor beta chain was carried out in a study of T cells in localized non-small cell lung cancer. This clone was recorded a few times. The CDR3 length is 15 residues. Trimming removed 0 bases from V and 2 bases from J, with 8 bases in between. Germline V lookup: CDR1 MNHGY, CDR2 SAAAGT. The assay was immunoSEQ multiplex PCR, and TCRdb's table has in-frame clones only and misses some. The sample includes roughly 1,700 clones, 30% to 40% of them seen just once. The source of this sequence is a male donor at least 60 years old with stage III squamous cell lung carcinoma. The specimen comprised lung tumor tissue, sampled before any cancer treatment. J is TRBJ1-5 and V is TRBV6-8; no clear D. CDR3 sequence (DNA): TGTGCCAGCAGTTACTCGGCTGGTGGCAATCAGCCCCAGCATTTT. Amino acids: CASSYSAGGNQPQHF.